A selection of T cell receptor beta chains follows, all from one sample in a study of cytomegalovirus exposure and HLA in healthy donors. Assay used: immunoSEQ multiplex PCR; TCRdb lists only in-frame clones, some missing. The data include about 140,000 clones; the top ten clones carry 0.9% to 1%. The sample consisted of PBMCs. All receptors derive from a male donor in good health and CMV-seronegative. CDR3s include the opening cysteine and the closing phenylalanine or tryptophan. The order of the fields is V gene, CDR3 protein.

TRBV18	CASSPRTGDGYTF
TRBV12-5	CASGADGVDEQFF
TRBV7-9	CASSLMGGGTYEQYF
TRBV27	CASSSRQGRALYGYTF
TRBV29-1	CSVEGGLAGGKETQYF
TRBV5-1	CASSLARDRANGYTF
TRBV6-6	CASSYDGRANTEAFF
TRBV7-9	CASSLGTAEQYF
TRBV6-5	CASSPLGANYGYTF
TRBV5-1	CASSSERTGGYGYTF
TRBV9	CASSPPGLVGVETQYF
TRBV30	CAWERGYRTGELFF
TRBV19	CASSIPGQRDTQYF
TRBV6-5	CASSNPRTTNTEAFF
TRBV18	CASGDRGSGELFF
TRBV30	CAWSVDLQDGYTF
TRBV9	CASSVGLAGYNEQFF
TRBV7-3	CASSSRPTKDTGELFF
TRBV29-1	CSVRGTGQETQYF
TRBV29-1	CSVEFSGITGELFF
TRBV12-5	CASGGAATF
TRBV30	CAWSVNGYNSPLHF
TRBV7-9	CASSLGQQGKGYEQYF
TRBV12-5	CASGFVNEQFF
TRBV5-8	CASSPWGSTYEQYF
TRBV5-1	CASSRTGSNSPLHF
TRBV11-2	CASSLGQGPNYGYTF
TRBV27	CASSLAWDTAGAETQYF
TRBV30	CAWFRDMYGYTF
TRBV19	CASSIAGQPQHF
TRBV30	CAWTSMGGGFYEQYF
TRBV27	CASSLSRGTLNTEAFF
TRBV10-3	CAISRWTGGNADTQYF
TRBV12-5	CASGLDMTSGEQFF
TRBV6-5	CASKIDRNSNQPQHF
TRBV5-4	CASSPPGTGDKETQYF
TRBV10-2	CASSDPAGLRNQPQHF
TRBV4-3	CASSQQLGLYYNEQFF
TRBV4-3	CASSQATESSGNTIYF
TRBV2	CASSVPGQATLYGYTF
TRBV19	CASGQMNTKAFF
TRBV7-9	CASSFGDRFLYEQYF
TRBV4-1	CASSQDFSAIYEQYF
TRBV5-1	CASSSGTGITTEAFF
TRBV7-2	CASSETGFNTGELFF
TRBV11-2	CASSWSPQSYNSPLHF
TRBV6-5	CASRPQQGANTEAFF
TRBV5-1	CASRGQGAAEAFF
TRBV4-2	CASSQDAAGATGELFF
TRBV5-1	CASSSAGGGYTEAFF
TRBV10-3	CAISDPGFAPFF
TRBV11-3	CASSLGGGSKTQYF
TRBV6-1	CASSEGGGGRKLFF
TRBV2	CASSVDRGDEKLFF
TRBV28	CASSLWAPGQGNLQFF
TRBV7-7	CASSFGTGPSYEQYF
TRBV6-4	CASSDGTSGSEQFF